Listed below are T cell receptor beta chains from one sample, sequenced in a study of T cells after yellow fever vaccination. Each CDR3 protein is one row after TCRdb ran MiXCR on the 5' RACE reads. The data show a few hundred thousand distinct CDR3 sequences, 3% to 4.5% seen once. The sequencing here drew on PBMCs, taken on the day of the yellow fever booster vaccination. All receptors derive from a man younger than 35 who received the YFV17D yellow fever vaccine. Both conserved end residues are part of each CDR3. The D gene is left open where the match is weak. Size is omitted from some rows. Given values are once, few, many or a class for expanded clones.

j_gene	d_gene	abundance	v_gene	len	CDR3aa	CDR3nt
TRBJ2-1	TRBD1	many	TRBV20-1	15	CSARGDSVLLNEQFF	TGCAGTGCTAGAGGGGACAGCGTACTGCTAAATGAGCAGTTCTTC
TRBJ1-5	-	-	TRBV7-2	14	CATSFEQGYQPQHF	TGTGCCACCAGCTTTGAGCAGGGCTATCAGCCCCAGCATTTT
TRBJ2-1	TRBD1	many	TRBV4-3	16	CASSQVWDRAGNEQFF	TGCGCCAGCAGCCAAGTTTGGGACAGGGCGGGGAATGAGCAGTTCTTC
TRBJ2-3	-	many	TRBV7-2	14	CASSWAGRTDTQYF	TGTGCCAGCAGCTGGGCGGGGCGCACAGATACGCAGTATTTT
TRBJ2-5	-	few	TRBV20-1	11	CSASLQGGQYF	TGCAGTGCTTCACTTCAGGGGGGCCAGTACTTC
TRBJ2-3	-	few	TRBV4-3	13	CASSQVVADTQYF	TGCGCCAGCAGCCAAGTCGTCGCAGATACGCAGTATTTT
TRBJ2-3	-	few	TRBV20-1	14	CSARLATSTDTQYF	TGCAGTGCTAGACTAGCGACTAGCACAGATACGCAGTATTTT
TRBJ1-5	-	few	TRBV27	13	CASSLGAIQPQHF	TGTGCCAGCAGTTTGGGCGCGATACAGCCCCAGCATTTT
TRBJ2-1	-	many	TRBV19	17	CASSSLQEAGWYNEQFF	TGTGCCAGTAGCAGCCTGCAAGAGGCGGGTTGGTACAATGAGCAGTTCTTC
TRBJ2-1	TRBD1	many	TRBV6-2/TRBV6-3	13	CASSYPGDRGQFF	TGTGCCAGCAGTTACCCAGGGGACAGGGGGCAGTTCTTC
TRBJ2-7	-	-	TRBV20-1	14	CSASLRGRAYEQYF	TGCAGTGCTAGCCTAAGGGGAAGGGCCTACGAGCAGTACTTC
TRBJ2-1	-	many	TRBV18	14	CASSPTQTNNEQFF	TGTGCCAGCTCACCAACGCAGACCAACAATGAGCAGTTCTTC
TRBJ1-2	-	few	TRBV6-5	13	CASSPGADYGYTF	TGTGCCAGCAGCCCAGGAGCCGACTATGGCTACACCTTC
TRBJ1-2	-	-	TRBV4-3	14	CASSQDISFYGYTF	TGCGCCAGCAGCCAAGATATCTCCTTCTATGGCTACACCTTC
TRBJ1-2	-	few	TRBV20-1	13	CSARDRAYYGYTF	TGCAGTGCTAGAGATAGGGCTTACTATGGCTACACCTTC
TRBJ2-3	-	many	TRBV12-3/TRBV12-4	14	CASSFQEGTDTQYF	TGTGCCAGCAGTTTCCAGGAGGGCACAGATACGCAGTATTTT
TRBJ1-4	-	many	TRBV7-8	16	CASSLGQAYSNEKLFF	TGTGCCAGCAGCTTGGGACAAGCCTACTCTAATGAAAAACTGTTTTTT
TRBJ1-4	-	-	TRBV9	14	CASSVRVRGEKLFF	TGTGCCAGCAGCGTCCGGGTTAGGGGAGAAAAACTGTTTTTT
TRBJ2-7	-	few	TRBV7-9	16	CASSLGTTGAGDEQYF	TGTGCCAGCAGCTTAGGAACGACCGGGGCGGGCGACGAGCAGTACTTC
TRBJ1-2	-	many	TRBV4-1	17	CASSQDRIVRVNYGYTF	TGCGCCAGCAGCCAAGATCGCATAGTAAGGGTTAACTATGGCTACACCTTC
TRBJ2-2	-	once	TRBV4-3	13	CASSQAGSGVLFF	TGCGCCAGCAGCCAAGCAGGGTCGGGGGTGCTGTTTTTT
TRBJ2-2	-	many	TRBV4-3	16	CASSQDLGGEGGELFF	TGCGCCAGCAGCCAAGATCTGGGTGGGGAAGGCGGGGAGCTGTTTTTT
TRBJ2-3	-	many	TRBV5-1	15	CASSHGAISTDTQYF	TGCGCCAGCAGCCACGGAGCGATTAGCACAGATACGCAGTATTTT
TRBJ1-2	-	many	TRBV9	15	CASSVVTGMDYGYTF	TGTGCCAGCAGCGTAGTCACAGGGATGGACTATGGCTACACCTTC
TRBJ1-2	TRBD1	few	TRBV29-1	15	CSVVLGDRGHYGYTF	TGCAGCGTTGTCCTCGGGGACAGGGGGCACTATGGCTACACCTTC
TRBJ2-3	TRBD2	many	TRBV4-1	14	CASNKRGGPDTQYF	TGCGCCAGCAACAAGCGGGGGGGCCCCGATACGCAGTATTTT
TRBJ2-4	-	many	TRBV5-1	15	CASSILGAGGDIQYF	TGCGCCAGCAGCATCCTAGGGGCCGGAGGAGACATTCAGTACTTC
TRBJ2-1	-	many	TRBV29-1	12	CSVENDRPEQFF	TGCAGCGTTGAAAACGACAGGCCAGAGCAGTTCTTC
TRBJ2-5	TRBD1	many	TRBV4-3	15	CASSQVGQGEETQYF	TGCGCCAGCAGCCAAGTAGGACAGGGGGAAGAGACCCAGTACTTC
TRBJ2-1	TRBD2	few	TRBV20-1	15	CSATLAGAVYNEQFF	TGCAGTGCTACCCTAGCGGGGGCCGTCTACAATGAGCAGTTCTTC